Listed below are T cell receptor beta chains from one sample, sequenced in a study of beta chain features in type 1 diabetes. The protocol was immunoSEQ multiplex PCR, while the TCRdb copy is restricted to in-frame clones and leaves out a portion. In the table there are 200,000 to 250,000 clones, approximately 70% of which are singletons. Sample: naive CD4+ T cells from blood. The receptors shown here come from a man aged 30 to 45 in good health. CDR3s include the opening cysteine and the closing phenylalanine or tryptophan. A D gene is named only where the DNA matches it firmly. Rows may omit the clone size; those that give it use once, few, many or a size class.

V gene	J gene	clone size	D gene	CDR3 protein	CDR3 DNA
TRBV7-9	TRBJ2-7	few	.	CASSEEHSYEQYF	TGTGCCAGCAGCGAAGAGCACTCCTACGAGCAGTACTTC
TRBV10-3	TRBJ2-5	few	.	CAISESQTQYF	TGTGCCATCAGTGAGTCGCAGACCCAGTACTTC
TRBV7-9	TRBJ2-7	few	.	CASIPSKAYEQYF	TGTGCCAGCATCCCCTCAAAAGCCTACGAGCAGTACTTC
TRBV5-4	TRBJ2-3	.	.	CASSLTSDTQYF	TGTGCCAGCAGCTTGACGTCCGATACGCAGTATTTT
TRBV30	TRBJ1-1	.	.	CAWSVRRPTEAFF	TGTGCCTGGAGTGTCAGAAGGCCCACTGAAGCTTTCTTT
TRBV29-1	TRBJ2-5	.	TRBD2	CSGGGSKAETQYF	TGCAGCGGGGGGGGGAGTAAGGCAGAGACCCAGTACTTC
TRBV14	TRBJ2-5	.	.	CASSQGREETQYF	TGTGCCAGCAGCCAAGGAAGAGAGGAGACCCAGTACTTC
TRBV25-1	TRBJ2-1	few	TRBD2	CASSLPGLADNEQFF	TGTGCCAGCAGTCTCCCCGGACTAGCGGACAATGAGCAGTTCTTC
TRBV30	TRBJ2-3	.	TRBD2	CAWSILAGDTQYF	TGTGCCTGGAGTATACTAGCGGGGGATACGCAGTATTTT
TRBV29-1	TRBJ2-1	few	.	CSVEDQEKLSYNEQFF	TGCAGCGTTGAAGATCAGGAGAAACTCTCCTACAATGAGCAGTTCTTC
TRBV28	TRBJ2-7	.	.	CASSWSFYEQYF	TGTGCCAGCAGTTGGAGTTTCTACGAGCAGTACTTC
TRBV7-2	TRBJ1-2	once	.	CASTSGPSNYGYTF	TGTGCCAGCACTTCTGGCCCTTCTAACTATGGCTACACCTTC
TRBV30	TRBJ2-1	.	.	CAWSGGSGPYNEQFF	TGTGCCTGGAGTGGCGGTAGCGGCCCCTACAATGAGCAGTTCTTC
TRBV30	TRBJ2-1	few	.	CAWSPRDWQFF	TGTGCCTGGAGTCCCCGGGACTGGCAGTTCTTC
TRBV29-1	TRBJ2-1	.	TRBD2	CSVEDLVLAGLNEQFF	TGCAGCGTTGAAGATCTGGTACTAGCGGGACTAAATGAGCAGTTCTTC
TRBV14	TRBJ2-7	.	TRBD1	CASSRWGQGTYEQYF	TGTGCCAGCAGCCGCTGGGGACAGGGAACCTACGAGCAGTACTTC